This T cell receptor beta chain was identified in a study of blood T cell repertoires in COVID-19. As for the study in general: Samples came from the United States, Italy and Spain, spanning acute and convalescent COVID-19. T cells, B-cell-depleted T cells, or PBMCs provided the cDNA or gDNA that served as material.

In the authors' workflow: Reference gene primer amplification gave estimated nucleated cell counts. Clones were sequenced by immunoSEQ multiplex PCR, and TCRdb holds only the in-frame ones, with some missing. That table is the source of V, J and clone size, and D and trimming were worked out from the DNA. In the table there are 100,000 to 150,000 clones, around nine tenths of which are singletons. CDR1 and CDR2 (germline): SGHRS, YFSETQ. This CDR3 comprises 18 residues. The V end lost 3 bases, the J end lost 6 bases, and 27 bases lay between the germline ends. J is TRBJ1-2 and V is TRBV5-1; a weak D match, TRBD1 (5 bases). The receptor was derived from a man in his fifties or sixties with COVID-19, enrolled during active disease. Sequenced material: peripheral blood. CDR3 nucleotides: TGCGCCAGCAGCTGGACCGATCCCGCAGGGTTTCCGCCCCATGGCTACACCTTC. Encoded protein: CASSWTDPAGFPPHGYTF.